This T cell receptor (beta chain) was sequenced during a study of cytomegalovirus exposure and HLA in healthy donors. Study-level findings and limits: The authors enumerated over 150 TCR beta chains as linked to cytomegalovirus. Both high specificity and high sensitivity reportedly marked the classifier's diagnosis of cytomegalovirus status.

Generated by immunoSEQ multiplex PCR, the TCRdb table keeps only in-frame clones and is missing some. Among 55,000 to 65,000 clones listed, around 96% were seen once. This clone has just one count. Its antigen is still unknown. The sequenced sample consisted of PBMCs. The source of this sequence is a young man in good health and CMV-seronegative.

The CDR3 sequence is CASSPRGQRNTEAFF. CDR3 sequence (DNA): TGTGCCAGTAGCCCGAGGGGGCAGCGCAACACTGAAGCTTTCTTT. The rearrangement joins TRBV19 to TRBJ1-1; TRBD1 matches 7 bases. The CDR3 loop spans 15 amino acids. Germline CDR1 reads LNHDA; CDR2 reads SQIVND (reference sequence). The V and J ends lost 6 bases and 2 bases, in that order; junction bases with no gene match: 9. The whole variable domain, filled in from reference TRBV19 and TRBJ1-1, reads DGGITQSPKYLFRKEGQNVTLSCEQNLNHDAMYWYRQDPGQGLRLIYYSQIVNDFQKGDIAEGYSVSREKKESFPLTVTSAQKNPTAFYLCASSPRGQRNTEAFFGQGTRLTVV.